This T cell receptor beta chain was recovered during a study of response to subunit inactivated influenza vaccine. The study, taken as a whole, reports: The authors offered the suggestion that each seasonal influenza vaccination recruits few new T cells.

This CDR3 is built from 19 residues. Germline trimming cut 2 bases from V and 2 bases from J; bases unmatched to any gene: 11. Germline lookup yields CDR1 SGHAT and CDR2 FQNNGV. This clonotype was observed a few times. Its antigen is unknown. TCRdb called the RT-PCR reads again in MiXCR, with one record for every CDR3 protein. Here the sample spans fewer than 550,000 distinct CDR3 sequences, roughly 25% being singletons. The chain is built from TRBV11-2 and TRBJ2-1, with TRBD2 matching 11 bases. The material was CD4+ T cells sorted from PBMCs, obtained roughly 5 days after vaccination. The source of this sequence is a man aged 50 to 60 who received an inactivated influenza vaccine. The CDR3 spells CASSLRYISGRAAYNEQFF. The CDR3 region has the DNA TGTGCCAGCAGCTTACGTTACATTAGCGGGAGGGCCGCCTACAATGAGCAGTTCTTC.